The TCR beta chain described here comes from a study of shared clonotypes between healthy human individuals. Study-level background: Per donor, CD8 memory used one plate, CD8 naive used two, CD4 memory used three and CD4 naive used three.

In the sorted-subset replicate PCRs, roughly 210 ng DNA, 25,000 to 30,000 T cell genomes, was used. Generated by immunoSEQ multiplex PCR, the TCRdb table keeps only in-frame clones and is missing some. The sample lists about 2.4 million clones, roughly nine tenths occurring once. Negatively enriched CD4+ T cells were divided by CD45RA into naive and memory. CDR3 length equals 16 residues. V was clipped by 3 bases and J by 3 bases, with 17 bases between them. Looked up from germline, CDR1 is SGHRS and CDR2 is YFSETQ. The material sequenced was naive CD4+ T cells sorted from blood. The subset was: CD45RA+ positively selected. J is TRBJ2-3 and V is TRBV5-1, with D perhaps assigned TRBD1 or TRBD2 (6 bases each). This clonotype was obtained from a man younger than 30 in good health. CDR3 protein: CASSWQTGGPTDTQYF. The CDR3, as DNA: TGCGCCAGCAGCTGGCAGACAGGAGGGCCAACAGATACGCAGTATTTT. Supplemented by reference TRBV5-1 and TRBJ2-3, the full variable domain reads KAGVTQTPRYLIKTRGQQVTLSCSPISGHRSVSWYQQTPGQGLQFLFEYFSETQRNKGNFPGRFSGRQFSNSRSEMNVSTLELGDSALYLCASSWQTGGPTDTQYFGPGTRLTVL.